Detailed here is one TCR beta chain. The antigen it recognizes is unknown. No much larger clonotype is one base removed from it; base qualities were not supplied. Systemically healthy Caucasian individuals from Russia, approximately 39 in total and aged about 6 to 95 years, were included as donors. Each donor gave 9 to 10 milliliters of peripheral blood, collected into EDTA-treated Vacutainer tubes. Ficoll-Paque density-gradient centrifugation was used to isolate PBMCs, with at least 7 million obtained per sample. Trizol reagent was used to extract total RNA from the PBMCs, yielding at least 5 micrograms per sample. The percentages of naive CD45RAhigh/CD27high T cells were determined by flow cytometry on a PBMC aliquot from every donor. The source of the sample is a study of blood T cells in healthy people across ages (dated by TCRdb to between 2014 and 2017). With regard to the full study: In model experiments, template switching captured about one uniquely barcoded TCR beta cDNA molecule for every two T cells. Using deep sequencing normalized with unique cDNA molecular identifiers, the study measured how TCR beta repertoire diversity changes with age. Four age groups were formed from the donors: young (average approximately 15 years), middle-aged (around 37), aged (about 68) and long-lived (about 75). To avoid experimental bias, donors of different ages were distributed randomly across sequencing lanes. For two donors (one aged 18 to 29 and one aged 80 or older), the study analyzed two additional independent replicas of 1 million unique cDNA reads from the same blood draw.

The full study reports these points: The percentage of naive T cells measured by flow cytometry correlated strongly with observed TCR beta diversity. Total diversity estimates from one million sequenced T cells were considered lower bounds and underestimates. Bulk unsorted PBMC profiling prevented conclusive comparison of naive and antigen-experienced compartments. Donor CMV infection status was unknown, potentially confounding age-related changes in expanded clonotypes. Compared with the aged group, the long-lived group had more naive CD4+ T cells, fewer expanded clones and increased TCR diversity, a pattern suggesting age selection. Observed TCR beta diversity per million T cells fell roughly linearly with age, and a significant reduction was already apparent by age roughly 40.

The method behind the library was 5' RACE. Data came from an Illumina HiSeq 2500. A second PCR of 7 to 11 cycles was performed with a sample-barcoded 5' primer and a J-beta primer mix. Each TCR beta cDNA molecule received a unique molecular identifier from a template-switch 5' adaptor carrying 12 random nucleotides. At least 3 million CDR3-containing paired-end reads were obtained from each sample. First-strand cDNA synthesis was performed from all RNA using the Mint cDNA synthesis kit, with priming by a TRBC-specific oligonucleotide. Following uracil-DNA glycosylase treatment, all cDNA underwent a first 18-cycle PCR with the universal primers M1SS and BC2_uni_R. As for the authors' bioinformatics: For normalization, 1 million high-quality reads, each with a distinct molecular identifier, were randomly selected from each sample. Instead of being binned into consensus sequences, reads that shared molecular identifiers were thrown out. MiTCR, run with a Q25 quality threshold and the strictest error-elimination algorithm, handled CDR3 identification, clonotype clustering and error correction. A nonparametric unseen species model with Euler transformation was used to estimate lower-bound total TCR beta diversity. TCRdb trimmed the raw reads at Q25, called clones with MiXCR and kept productive beta chains. Each entry is one CDR3 protein sequence, shown with its most common DNA and genes. The V and J calls, along with clone size, are taken from TCRdb and not from the paper's own processing. For this sample the table gives some 1,500,000 distinct CDR3 sequences, of which 40% to 45% were detected only once. The leading ten clones occupy about 3.8% of the sample.

The source is a woman aged 18 to 35 in good health. Sequencing used blood.

The CDR3 region has the sequence CSAARILAGIYEQFF. Read as DNA, the sequence is TGCAGTGCTGCCCGGATACTAGCGGGAATCTATGAGCAGTTCTTC. Recombination connected TRBV20-1 to TRBJ2-1, and 10 junctional nucleotides match TRBD2. V trim: 5 bases; J trim: 8 bases; unmatched bases: 12. The CDR3 measures 15 amino acids from cysteine to phenylalanine. The only DNA kept is the CDR3, 45 bases in frame from the first base. Based on the germline V gene (reference sequence), the CDR1 and CDR2 sequences are DFQATT and SNEGSKA.